Each of the 6 T cell receptor beta chains below was sequenced from the same sample in a study of blood T cell repertoires in COVID-19. TCRdb's table, derived via immunoSEQ multiplex PCR, lists solely in-frame clones and lacks some. The sample carries roughly 210,000 clones, over 75% recorded once. Sequencing input: PBMCs or T cells enriched from blood (not recorded which). These receptors were collected from a man aged 30-40 years in a cohort exposed to, infected with or recovered from COVID-19 (not recorded which).

This clone was counted only a few times. V usage is TRBV13 and J usage is TRBJ1-2, with 9 bases aligning to TRBD1. Trimming took 4 bases from V and 7 from J; bases not matched to a gene: 16. The CDR3 is made up of 17 amino acids. The germline gives CDR1 PRHDT, CDR2 FYEKMQ (reference sequence). This CDR3 reads CASSSGYRDRDTGGYTF. The CDR3 bases are TGTGCCAGCAGCTCAGGTTACCGGGACAGGGACACAGGTGGCTACACCTTC.

The chain uses TRBV15 and TRBJ2-5; TRBD1 matches at 7 bases. After removal of 5 bases from V and 0 bases from J, the junction contained 6 bases not matched to a gene. The CDR3 loop spans 15 amino acids. The V gene's germline CDR1 is LNHNV and CDR2 YYDKDF (reference sequence). The CDR3 nucleotides are TGTGCCACCAGCCTGGGGACAGCTCACCAAGAGACCCAGTACTTC. Translated: CATSLGTAHQETQYF.

The chain couples TRBV27 to TRBJ2-1, with a tentative D call TRBD2 (7 bases). The CDR3 spans 15 residues. The germline V gene has CDR1 MNHEY and CDR2 SMNVEV (reference sequence). V lost 5 bases to trimming and J lost 4 bases, with 15 bases between them. This CDR3 reads CASSLDRRGYNEQFF. The CDR3 region has the DNA TGTGCCAGCAGTCTTGACAGGCGGGGGTACAATGAGCAGTTCTTC.

The V gene is TRBV6-5, the J gene TRBJ1-4, with 7 positions matching TRBD1. The CDR3 covers 14 residues. Germline V gene data show CDR1 as MNHEY and CDR2 as SVGAGI. With V trimmed by 6 bases and J by 7 bases, 8 bases remained unmatched. In DNA, the CDR3 is TGTGCCAGCAGCTTTCCGGGACAGCCTGAAAAACTGTTTTTT. Protein product: CASSFPGQPEKLFF.

The chain employs TRBV18 and TRBJ2-2; no reliable D call. V was pared by 4 bases and J by 1 base, with 10 bases between. Per germline, CDR1 KGHSH and CDR2 LQKENI. The CDR3 is made up of 15 amino acids. The CDR3 region has the DNA TGTGCCAGCTCACTCAACACAGAGAACACCGGGGAGCTGTTTTTT. The encoded protein is CASSLNTENTGELFF.

The chain uses TRBV5-1 and TRBJ2-1, with TRBD2 matching 13 bases. The CDR3 contains 21 residues. Germline lookup yields CDR1 SGHRS and CDR2 YFSETQ. Trimming cost V 3 bases and J 1 base; bases outside gene matches: 16. The CDR3 bases are TGCGCCAGCAGCTCCCCCAGAGGACTAGCGGGAGAAGGGGGATCCTACAATGAGCAGTTCTTC. Protein product: CASSSPRGLAGEGGSYNEQFF.